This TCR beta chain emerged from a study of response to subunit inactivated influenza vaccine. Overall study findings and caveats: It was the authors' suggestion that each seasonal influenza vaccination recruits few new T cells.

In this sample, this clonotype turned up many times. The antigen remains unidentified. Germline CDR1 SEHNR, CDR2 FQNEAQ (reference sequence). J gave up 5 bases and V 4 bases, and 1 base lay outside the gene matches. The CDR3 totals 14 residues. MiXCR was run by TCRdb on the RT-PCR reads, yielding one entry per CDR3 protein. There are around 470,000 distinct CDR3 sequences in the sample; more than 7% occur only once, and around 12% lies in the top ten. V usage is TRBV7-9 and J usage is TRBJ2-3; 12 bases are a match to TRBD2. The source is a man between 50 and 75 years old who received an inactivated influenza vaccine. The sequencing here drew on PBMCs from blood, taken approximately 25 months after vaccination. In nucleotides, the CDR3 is TGTGCCAGCAGCTCACTAGCGGGAGGAGATACGCAGTATTTT. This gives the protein CASSSLAGGDTQYF. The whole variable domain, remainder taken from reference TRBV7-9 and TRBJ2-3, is DTGVSQNPRHKITKRGQNVTFRCDPISEHNRLYWYRQTLGQGPEFLTYFQNEAQLEKSRLLSDRFSAERPKGSFSTLEIQRTEQGDSAMYLCASSSLAGGDTQYFGPGTRLTVL.